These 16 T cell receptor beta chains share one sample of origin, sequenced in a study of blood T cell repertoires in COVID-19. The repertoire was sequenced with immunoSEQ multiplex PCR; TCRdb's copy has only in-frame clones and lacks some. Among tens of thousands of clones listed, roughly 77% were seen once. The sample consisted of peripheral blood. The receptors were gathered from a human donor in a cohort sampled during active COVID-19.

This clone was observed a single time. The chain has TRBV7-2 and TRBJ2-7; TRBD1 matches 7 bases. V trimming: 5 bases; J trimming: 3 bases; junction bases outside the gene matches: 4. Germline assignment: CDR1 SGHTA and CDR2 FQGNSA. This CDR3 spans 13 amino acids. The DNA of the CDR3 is TGTGCCAGCAGCCGTTGGACAGGCTACGAGCAGTACTTC. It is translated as CASSRWTGYEQYF.

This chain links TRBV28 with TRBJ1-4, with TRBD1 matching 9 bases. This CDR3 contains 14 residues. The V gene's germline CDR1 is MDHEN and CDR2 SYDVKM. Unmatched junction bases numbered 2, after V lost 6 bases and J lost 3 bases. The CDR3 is CASRRQGANEKLFF. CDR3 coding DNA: TGTGCCAGCAGGCGACAGGGGGCTAATGAAAAACTGTTTTTT.

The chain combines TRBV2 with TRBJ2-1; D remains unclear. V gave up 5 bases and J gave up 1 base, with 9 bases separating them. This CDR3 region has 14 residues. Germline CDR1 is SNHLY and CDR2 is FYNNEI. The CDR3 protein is CASSRQESYNEQFF. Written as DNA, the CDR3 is TGTGCCAGCAGTAGGCAGGAATCCTACAATGAGCAGTTCTTC.

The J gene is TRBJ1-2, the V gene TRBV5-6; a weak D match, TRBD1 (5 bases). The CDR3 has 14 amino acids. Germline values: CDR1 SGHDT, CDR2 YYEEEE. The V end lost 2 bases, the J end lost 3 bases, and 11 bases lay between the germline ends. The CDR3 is CASSFSGGDYGYTF. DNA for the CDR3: TGTGCCAGCAGCTTCTCGGGGGGTGACTATGGCTACACCTTC.

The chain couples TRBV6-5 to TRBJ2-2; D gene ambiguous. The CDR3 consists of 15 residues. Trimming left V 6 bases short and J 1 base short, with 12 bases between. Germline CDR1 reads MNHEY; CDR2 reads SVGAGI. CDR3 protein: CASRRHHLNTGELFF. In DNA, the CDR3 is TGTGCCAGCAGACGACATCACCTGAACACCGGGGAGCTGTTTTTT.

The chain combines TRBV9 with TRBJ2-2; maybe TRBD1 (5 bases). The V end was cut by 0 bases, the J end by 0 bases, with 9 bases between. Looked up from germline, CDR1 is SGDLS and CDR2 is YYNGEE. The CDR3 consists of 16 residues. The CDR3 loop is CASSVVVRANTGELFF. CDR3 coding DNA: TGTGCCAGCAGCGTAGTGGTCAGGGCGAACACCGGGGAGCTGTTTTTT.

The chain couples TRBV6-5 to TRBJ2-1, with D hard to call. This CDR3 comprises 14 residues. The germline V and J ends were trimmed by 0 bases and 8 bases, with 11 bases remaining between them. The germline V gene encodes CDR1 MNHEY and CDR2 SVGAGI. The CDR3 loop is CASSYSARLHEQFF. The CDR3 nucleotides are TGTGCCAGCAGTTACTCGGCCAGGTTACATGAGCAGTTCTTC.

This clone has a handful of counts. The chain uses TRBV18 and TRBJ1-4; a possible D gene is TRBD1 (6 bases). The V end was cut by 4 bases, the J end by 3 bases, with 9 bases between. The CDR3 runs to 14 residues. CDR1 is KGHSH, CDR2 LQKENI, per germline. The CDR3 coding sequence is TGTGCCAGCTCACAGGACAGATCTAATGAAAAACTGTTTTTT. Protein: CASSQDRSNEKLFF.

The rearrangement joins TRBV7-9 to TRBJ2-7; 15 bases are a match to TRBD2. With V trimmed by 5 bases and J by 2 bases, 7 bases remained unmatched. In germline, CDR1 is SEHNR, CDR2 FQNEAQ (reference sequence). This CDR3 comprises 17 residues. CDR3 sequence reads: CASSDRRTSGGAYEQYF. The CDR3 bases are TGTGCCAGCAGCGACCGTCGGACTAGCGGGGGGGCCTACGAGCAGTACTTC.

This CDR3 reads CASHLGGGYNEQFF. The CDR3, as DNA: TGTGCCAGCCACCTGGGGGGGGGCTACAATGAGCAGTTCTTC. This chain connects TRBV28 to TRBJ2-1, with 7 bases that match TRBD2. V was clipped by 8 bases and J by 3 bases; unmatched bases: 7. The CDR3 spans 14 residues. CDR1 and CDR2 (germline): MDHEN, SYDVKM.

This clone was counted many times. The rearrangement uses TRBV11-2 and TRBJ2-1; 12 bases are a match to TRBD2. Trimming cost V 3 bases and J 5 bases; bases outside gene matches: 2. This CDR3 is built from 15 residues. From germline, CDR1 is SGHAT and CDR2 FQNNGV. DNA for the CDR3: TGTGCCAGCAGCTTGACTAGCGGGAGACACAATGAGCAGTTCTTC. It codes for CASSLTSGRHNEQFF. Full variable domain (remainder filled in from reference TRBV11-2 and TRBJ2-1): EAGVAQSPRYKIIEKRQSVAFWCNPISGHATLYWYQQILGQGPKLLIQFQNNGVVDDSQLPKDRFSAERLKGVDSTLKIQPAKLEDSAVYLCASSLTSGRHNEQFFGPGTRLTVL.

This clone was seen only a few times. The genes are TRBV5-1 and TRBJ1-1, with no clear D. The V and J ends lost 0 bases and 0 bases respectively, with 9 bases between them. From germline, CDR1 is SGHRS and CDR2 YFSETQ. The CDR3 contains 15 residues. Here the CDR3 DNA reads TGCGCCAGCAGCTTGGAGGAGGGAATGAACACTGAAGCTTTCTTT. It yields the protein CASSLEEGMNTEAFF.

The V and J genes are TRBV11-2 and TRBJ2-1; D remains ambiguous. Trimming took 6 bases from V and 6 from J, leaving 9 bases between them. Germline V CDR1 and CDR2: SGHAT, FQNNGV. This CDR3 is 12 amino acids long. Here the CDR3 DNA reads TGTGCCAGCAGTTTCAGATTCAATGAGCAGTTCTTC. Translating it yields CASSFRFNEQFF.

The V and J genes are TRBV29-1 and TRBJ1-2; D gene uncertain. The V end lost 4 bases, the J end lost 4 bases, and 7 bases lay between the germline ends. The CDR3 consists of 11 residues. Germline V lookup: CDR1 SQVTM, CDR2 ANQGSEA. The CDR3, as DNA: TGCAGCGTTGCCCTTTTCTATGGCTACACCTTC. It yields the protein CSVALFYGYTF.

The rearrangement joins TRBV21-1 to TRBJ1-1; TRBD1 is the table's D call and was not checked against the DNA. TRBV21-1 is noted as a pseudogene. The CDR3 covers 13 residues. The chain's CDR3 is CASTKTGTNEAFF. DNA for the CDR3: TGTGCCAGCACCAAGACAGGGACCAATGAAGCTTTCTTT.

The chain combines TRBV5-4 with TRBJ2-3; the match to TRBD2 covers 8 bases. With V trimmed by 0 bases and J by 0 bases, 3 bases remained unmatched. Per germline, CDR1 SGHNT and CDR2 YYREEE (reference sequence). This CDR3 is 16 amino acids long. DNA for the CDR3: TGTGCCAGCAGCTTGGAGTCTAGCGGGAGCACAGATACGCAGTATTTT. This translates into CASSLESSGSTDTQYF.